One and the same sample provided the 23 T cell receptor beta chains below, sequenced in a study of blood T cell repertoires in COVID-19 (dated by TCRdb to the early 2020s). Library preparation used the immunoSEQ multiplex PCR assay. TCRdb's version of the immuneACCESS table is confined to in-frame rearrangements and falls short of the full clone set. An unresolved V gene accounts for under half of the shortfall where checked; the remainder is of unknown origin. This sample is represented by approximately 230,000 clones; 65% to 90% of them were singletons. Around 1.7% of the sample is taken by the ten largest. The sequenced sample consisted of PBMCs or T cells enriched from blood (not recorded which). The source of these receptors is a man aged 40-50 years who had recovered from COVID-19.

The chain is built from TRBV25-1 and TRBJ1-1; TRBD1 might be the D (5 bases). There are 15 residues in the CDR3. Germline V gene data show CDR1 as MGHDK and CDR2 as SYGVNS. V was shortened by 5 bases and J by 3 bases, with 16 bases between the two germline ends. Here the CDR3 reads CASSPVAGLHTEAFF. The DNA for the CDR3 is TGTGCCAGCAGTCCCGTTGCAGGGTTGCACACTGAAGCTTTCTTT.

This sequence joins TRBV11-2 and TRBJ1-3; no reliable D call. The CDR3 sequence is 14 residues long. Deletions cut 5 bases from V and 2 bases from J, with 10 bases between. Germline lookup yields CDR1 SGHAT and CDR2 FQNNGV. The chain's CDR3 is CASSPYATGNTIYF. The CDR3 nucleotides are TGTGCCAGCAGCCCGTACGCTACTGGAAACACCATATATTTT.

The rearrangement joins TRBV5-1 to TRBJ2-1, with 8 bases that match TRBD2. The CDR3 sequence is 15 residues long. V shed 1 base, J shed 7 bases, and the junction held 7 bases outside the gene matches. Germline V gene sequence: CDR1 SGHRS, CDR2 YFSETQ. CDR3 region: CASSLSQREMNEQFF. The CDR3 coding sequence is TGCGCCAGCAGCTTGTCCCAGCGGGAGATGAATGAGCAGTTCTTC. Based on the CDR3 plus reference TRBV5-1 and TRBJ2-1, the full variable domain is KAGVTQTPRYLIKTRGQQVTLSCSPISGHRSVSWYQQTPGQGLQFLFEYFSETQRNKGNFPGRFSGRQFSNSRSEMNVSTLELGDSALYLCASSLSQREMNEQFFGPGTRLTVL.

This clone has a handful of counts. The chain couples TRBV6-5 to TRBJ2-1, with 9 bases aligning to TRBD2. The CDR3 is made up of 14 amino acids. Germline values: CDR1 MNHEY, CDR2 SVGAGI. The junction had 5 bases not matched to a gene; V was cut back by 5 bases and J by 6 bases. The CDR3 DNA reads as TGTGCCAGCAGTCCCGGACTAGCGTTCAATGAGCAGTTCTTC. Translation: CASSPGLAFNEQFF.

This clone was found a few times. The chain couples TRBV28 to TRBJ1-5; no clear D gene. The germline V gene has CDR1 MDHEN and CDR2 SYDVKM. V lost 5 bases and J 11 bases, leaving 10 bases between the germline ends. The CDR3 extends over 11 amino acids. The CDR3 sequence: CASSTLGTQHF. The CDR3 nucleotides are TGTGCCAGCAGTACCCTAGGAACCCAGCATTTT. Full variable domain (remainder filled in from reference TRBV28 and TRBJ1-5): DVKVTQSSRYLVKRTGEKVFLECVQDMDHENMFWYRQDPGLGLRLIYFSYDVKMKEKGDIPEGYSVSREKKERFSLILESASTNQTSMYLCASSTLGTQHFGDGTRLSIL.

The gene calls are TRBV13 and TRBJ1-1; D call uncertain. Germline CDR1 PRHDT, CDR2 FYEKMQ (reference sequence). This CDR3 has 12 amino acids. V gave up 1 base and J gave up 5 bases, with 5 bases separating them. DNA of the CDR3: TGTGCCAGCAGCTTAGTATTGACTGAAGCTTTCTTT. It codes for CASSLVLTEAFF. Full variable domain (missing parts from reference TRBV13 and TRBJ1-1): AAGVIQSPRHLIKEKRETATLKCYPIPRHDTVYWYQQGPGQDPQFLISFYEKMQSDKGSIPDRFSAQQFSDYHSELNMSSLELGDSALYFCASSLVLTEAFFGQGTRLTVV.

V and J are TRBV4-3 and TRBJ2-7, with D possibly matching TRBD1 (6 bases). Trimming removed 0 bases at V and 5 bases at J, with 14 bases between. CDR3 length equals 15 residues. CDR1 is LGHNA and CDR2 is YSLEER in the germline V gene. DNA for the CDR3: TGCGCCAGCAGCCAAGATACAGGGATCACGCACGAGCAGTACTTC. This codes for CASSQDTGITHEQYF.

The chain joins TRBV9 to TRBJ1-6; D perhaps matches TRBD1 (6 bases). The CDR3 runs 14 residues. Per the germline V gene, CDR1 is SGDLS and CDR2 is YYNGEE. V lost 3 bases and J lost 8, with 12 bases in between. The CDR3 DNA reads as TGTGCCAGCAGCGATCAACAGGGATATTCACCCCTCCACTTT. Translation gives CASSDQQGYSPLHF. Using reference TRBV9 and TRBJ1-6 for the parts outside the CDR3, the full variable domain is DSGVTQTPKHLITATGQRVTLRCSPRSGDLSVYWYQQSLDQGLQFLIQYYNGEERAKGNILERFSAQQFPDLHSELNLSSLELGDSALYFCASSDQQGYSPLHFGNGTRLTVT.

The chain employs TRBV7-2 and TRBJ1-4; D may be TRBD1 (5 bases). Trimming left V 5 bases short and J 10 bases short, with 14 bases between. Germline V gene lookup returns CDR1 SGHTA and CDR2 FQGNSA. CDR3 length: 13 amino acids. The CDR3 sequence: CASSPGGGGKLFF. DNA of the CDR3: TGTGCCAGCAGCCCCGGGGGGGGAGGAAAACTGTTTTTT.

V and J are TRBV4-1 and TRBJ1-3; D is perhaps TRBD1 (5 bases). CDR3 size: 14 residues. CDR1 and CDR2 (germline): MGHRA, YSYEKL. V lost 4 bases to trimming and J lost 4 bases, with 11 bases between them. The CDR3 loop is CASSPSGDGNTIYF. In DNA form, the CDR3 reads TGCGCCAGCAGCCCTTCGGGGGACGGAAACACCATATATTTT.

The rearrangement joins TRBV10-3 to TRBJ2-3; weak D call: TRBD2 (6 bases). Trimming took 11 bases from V and 3 from J, leaving 12 bases between them. The CDR3 runs to 12 residues. CDR1 is ENHRY, CDR2 SYGVKD, per germline. CDR3 nucleotides: TGTGCCGTTTTAGCGGCAACAGATACGCAGTATTTT. This sequence encodes CAVLAATDTQYF.

The CDR3, as DNA: TGCAGCGTGGGACAGGGGGCGCCCGATGGCTACACCTTC. Its translation is CSVGQGAPDGYTF. The chain links TRBV29-1 to TRBJ1-2, with TRBD1 matching over 12 bases. Germline loops: CDR1 SQVTM, CDR2 ANQGSEA. The V gene end was trimmed by 6 bases and the J gene end by 6 bases; junction bases not matched to a gene: 5. The CDR3 is 13 amino acids.

On this clone: Distinct nucleotide sequences in the sample also encode this CDR3. The chain recombines TRBV7-2 with TRBJ2-2, with TRBD2 as a possible D gene (6 bases). Trimming removed 3 bases from V and 3 bases from J, with 8 bases in between. The CDR3 length is 14 residues. The V gene's germline CDR1 is SGHTA and CDR2 FQGNSA. CDR3 in DNA: TGTGCCAGCAGCTTTAGCGGATACACCGGGGAGCTGTTTTTT. Protein sequence: CASSFSGYTGELFF.

For the CDR3, the DNA is TGTGCCAGCACCAGGGCGGGGGCGATCACAGATACGCAGTATTTT. Amino acids: CASTRAGAITDTQYF. This chain connects TRBV9 to TRBJ2-3; a possible D gene is TRBD2 (7 bases). The germline gives CDR1 SGDLS, CDR2 YYNGEE. CDR3 length: 15 residues. V was clipped by 6 bases and J by 2 bases, with 16 bases between them.

V is TRBV30 and J is TRBJ1-1, with D possibly matching TRBD1 (5 bases). Germline assignment: CDR1 GTSNPN and CDR2 SVGIG (reference sequence). The CDR3 spans 14 residues. The V and J ends lost 5 bases and 6 bases respectively, with 19 bases between them. CDR3 amino acids: CAWDLGRPLSEAFF. CDR3 in DNA: TGTGCCTGGGACCTGGGGCGACCCTTGTCTGAAGCTTTCTTT.

In its sample, this clone was seen a few times. The chain employs TRBV19 and TRBJ2-1; maybe TRBD2 (5 bases). CDR1 and CDR2 (germline): LNHDA, SQIVND (reference sequence). The CDR3 length is 12 residues. The V gene lost 6 bases and the J gene lost 9 bases, with 12 bases spanning the gap. CDR3 nucleotides: TGTGCCAGTAGCCTGGATGGGAGTGAGCAGTTCTTC. Translation gives CASSLDGSEQFF.

The CDR3 DNA reads TGCGCCAGCAGCCGGGACAGGGGTCCCGGGGAGCTGTTTTTT. It yields the protein CASSRDRGPGELFF. The chain combines TRBV4-3 with TRBJ2-2; 10 bases are a match to TRBD1. V lost 4 bases and J lost 6; bases outside the gene matches: 2. The CDR3 covers 14 residues. Per germline, CDR1 LGHNA and CDR2 YSLEER.

This chain connects TRBV30 to TRBJ2-7, with D perhaps TRBD1 (6 bases). With 4 bases removed from V and 0 bases from J, the gap between germline ends came to 10 bases. CDR3 length: 13 residues. Germline V gives CDR1 GTSNPN, CDR2 SVGIG (reference sequence). This chain's CDR3 is CAWNRVLSYEQYF. The CDR3 coding sequence is TGTGCCTGGAACAGGGTTCTCTCCTACGAGCAGTACTTC.

This clone was seen a few times. V usage is TRBV29-1 and J usage is TRBJ2-1; perhaps TRBD2 as D (5 bases). V was clipped by 3 bases and J by 4 bases, with 10 bases between them. Germline loops: CDR1 SQVTM, CDR2 ANQGSEA. CDR3 length equals 13 residues. CDR3 protein: CSVDRTLYNEQFF. The CDR3 DNA reads TGCAGCGTTGACAGGACTTTATACAATGAGCAGTTCTTC.

The V gene is TRBV15, the J gene TRBJ2-7; D might be TRBD1 (5 bases). The CDR3 runs to 14 residues. Germline loops: CDR1 LNHNV, CDR2 YYDKDF (reference sequence). Trimming pared 0 bases from V and 2 bases from J, leaving 8 bases between. CDR3 amino acids: CATSRDMGPYEQYF. The CDR3 nucleotides read TGTGCCACCAGCAGAGATATGGGGCCCTACGAGCAGTACTTC.

In its sample, this clone was seen once. V gene TRBV5-1 combines with J gene TRBJ2-2, with D maybe TRBD1 (5 bases). CDR1 is SGHRS, CDR2 YFSETQ, per germline. Trimming pared 0 bases from V and 1 base from J, leaving 7 bases between. This CDR3 region has 15 residues. This CDR3 is CASSLGGQNTGELFF. DNA of the CDR3: TGCGCCAGCAGCTTGGGAGGACAGAACACCGGGGAGCTGTTTTTT.

V is TRBV19 and J is TRBJ1-5, with TRBD1 matching 12 bases. The V segment lost 8 bases and the J segment 6 bases; nucleotides outside the gene matches: 5. CDR1 LNHDA and CDR2 SQIVND come from the germline V gene (reference sequence). The CDR3 totals 14 residues. CDR3 loop: CASAGTGGGQPQHF. CDR3 sequence (DNA): TGTGCCAGTGCCGGGACAGGGGGCGGTCAGCCCCAGCATTTT.

V usage is TRBV19 and J usage is TRBJ1-4; D ambiguous. Germline CDR1 is LNHDA and CDR2 is SQIVND (reference sequence). Deletions cut 6 bases from V and 7 bases from J, with 21 bases between. The CDR3 has 16 amino acids. The CDR3 here is CASRFHSRDASEKLFF. In DNA form, the CDR3 reads TGTGCCAGTAGGTTTCACAGTCGCGACGCGAGTGAAAAACTGTTTTTT.